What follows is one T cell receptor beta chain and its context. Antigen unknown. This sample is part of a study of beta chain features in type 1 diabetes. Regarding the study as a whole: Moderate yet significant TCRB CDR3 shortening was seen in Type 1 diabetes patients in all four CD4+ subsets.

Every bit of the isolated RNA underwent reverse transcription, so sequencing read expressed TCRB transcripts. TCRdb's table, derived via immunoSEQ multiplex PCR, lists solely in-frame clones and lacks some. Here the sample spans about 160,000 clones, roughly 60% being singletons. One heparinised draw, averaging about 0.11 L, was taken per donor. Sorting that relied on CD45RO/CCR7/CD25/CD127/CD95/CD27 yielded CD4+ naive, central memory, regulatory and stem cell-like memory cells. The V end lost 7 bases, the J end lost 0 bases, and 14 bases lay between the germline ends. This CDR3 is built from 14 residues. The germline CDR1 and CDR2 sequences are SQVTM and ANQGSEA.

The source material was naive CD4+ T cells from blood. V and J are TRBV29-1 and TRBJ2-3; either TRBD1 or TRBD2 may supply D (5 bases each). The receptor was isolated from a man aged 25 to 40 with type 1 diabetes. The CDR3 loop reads CSARGPSSTDTQYF. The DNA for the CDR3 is TGCAGCGCCCGGGGCCCGTCTAGCACAGATACGCAGTATTTT.